This T cell receptor beta chain was sequenced during a study of shared clonotypes between healthy human individuals. The study's findings and limits: Sequencing depth was expected to influence donor clonotype sharing.

Per the authors' pipeline: Sequence data from immunoSEQ were junction-only and lacked quality scores; consequently, filtering differed. Sequencing was performed with immunoSEQ multiplex PCR; in TCRdb, only in-frame clones are kept and a portion is missing. V and J calls and clone size are given by that table; D and trimming were obtained from the DNA. The sample has about 600,000 clones, about 95% seen once. CD8 cells classed as naive were CD45RO-negative and positively selected for CCR7, excluding terminally differentiated effector memory CD45RA+ cells. As concerns this clone: Antigen specificity is unknown. At the DNA level, this CDR3 is encoded by other sequences in the same sample as well.

Sequencing was carried out using naive CD8+ T cells sorted from blood. This TCR derives from a woman under 40 in good health.

The CDR3: CASSAGGRIRIQETQYF. CDR3 DNA sequence: TGTGCCAGCAGCGCCGGGGGCAGGATACGCATTCAAGAGACCCAGTACTTC. The V gene is TRBV5-7, the J gene TRBJ2-5; either TRBD1 or TRBD2 may fit D (6 bases each). TRBV5-7 is marked as an open reading frame, function uncertain. The CDR3 runs 17 residues. Trimming removed 4 bases from V and 2 bases from J, with 21 bases in between.